Below, one TCR beta chain is given with its context. The data stem from a study of shared clonotypes between healthy human individuals. This CDR3 has 15 amino acids. The ends were cut back, 2 bases at V and 4 bases at J, with 14 bases in the middle. The germline CDR1 and CDR2 sequences are MGHRA and YSYEKL. As defined, naive CD8 cells were CD45RO-negative and positively selected for CCR7, with terminally differentiated effector memory CD45RA+ cells excluded. Repertoires were generated with immunoSEQ multiplex PCR, while TCRdb's copy carries only in-frame clones and drops some. Counted here are about 2 million clones, about 95% occurring once; the ten biggest clones make up 1.2%.

The clonotype originates from a man between 18 and 35 years old in good health. V is TRBV4-1 and J is TRBJ1-1; D is ambiguous. Sequencing was performed on naive CD8+ T cells sorted from blood. CDR3 nucleotide sequence: TGCGCCAGCAGCCAATTGGCTGGGGAGGGCACTGAAGCTTTCTTT. Protein product: CASSQLAGEGTEAFF.